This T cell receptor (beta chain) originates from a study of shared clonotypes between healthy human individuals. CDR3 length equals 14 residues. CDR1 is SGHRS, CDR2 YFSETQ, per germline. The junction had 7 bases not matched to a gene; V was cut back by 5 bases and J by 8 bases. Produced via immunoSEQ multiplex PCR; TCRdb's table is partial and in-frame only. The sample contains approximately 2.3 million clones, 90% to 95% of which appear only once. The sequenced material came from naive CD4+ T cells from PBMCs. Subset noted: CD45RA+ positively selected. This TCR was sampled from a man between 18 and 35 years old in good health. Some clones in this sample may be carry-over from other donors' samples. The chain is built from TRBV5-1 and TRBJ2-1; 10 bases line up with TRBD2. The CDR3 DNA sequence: TGCGCCAGCAGTGGTACTAGCGGGACGCATGAGCAGTTCTTC. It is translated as CASSGTSGTHEQFF.